Listed here are 2 T cell receptor beta chains from one sample, sequenced in a study of T cell changes during pregnancy in multiple sclerosis. Libraries were prepared by immunoSEQ multiplex PCR; TCRdb keeps only in-frame clonotypes and omits some of them. The data contain about 58,000 clones, 91% of them singletons. The material was CD4+ T cells from peripheral blood mononuclear cells, obtained after pregnancy. All receptors come from a female donor in good health, enrolled as a control in a pregnancy study.

J is TRBJ1-4 and V is TRBV5-1; D uncertain. The CDR3 contains 16 residues. Germline CDR1 reads SGHRS; CDR2 reads YFSETQ. Trimming stripped 0 bases from V and 0 bases from J, with 9 bases between. The CDR3: CASSLGQKPTNEKLFF. CDR3 DNA: TGCGCCAGCAGCTTGGGGCAGAAACCAACTAATGAAAAACTGTTTTTT.

The rearrangement uses TRBV7-3 and TRBJ1-2; D is unresolved. Germline CDR1 and CDR2: SGHTA and FQGTGA. V was clipped by 4 bases and J by 4 bases, with 13 bases between them. This CDR3 region has 14 residues. Written as DNA, the CDR3 is TGTGCCAGCAGCTCCCCGGAGAGGCCCTATGGCTACACCTTC. Translated: CASSSPERPYGYTF.